This T cell receptor (beta chain) stems from a study of cytomegalovirus exposure and HLA in healthy donors. Study conclusions and caveats: No immune exposure information besides CMV serostatus was available. In a later analysis, donors in an Asian-associated ancestry cluster reportedly had fewer N-insertions in productive TCRs than the cohort mean. Researchers counted 150 to 200 TCR beta chains as cytomegalovirus-associated.

The CDR3 sequence is 13 residues long. Germline-derived CDR1 and CDR2 are SGHRS and YFSETQ. The germline V and J ends were trimmed by 1 base and 3 bases, with 8 bases remaining between them. The PCR contained 60 Vbeta and 13 Jbeta primers. In the study's own analysis: The authors later counted 70 million to 80 million unique TCR beta chains, some 12 million of them shared. Sequencing was performed with immunoSEQ multiplex PCR; in TCRdb, only in-frame clones are kept and a portion is missing. V and J calls and clone size are copied from that table; D and trimming were computed from the DNA. Of some 170,000 clones listed, roughly 77% were seen once; the top ten hold approximately 3.7%. This clone was seen once. Its antigen is undetermined.

The clonotype was recovered from a man aged 30-40 years in good health and CMV-seropositive. The chain has TRBV5-1 and TRBJ2-7, with D possibly TRBD1 on 5 matching bases. The specimen sequenced was PBMCs. CDR3 amino acids: CASSLSQGYEQYF. The CDR3 DNA sequence: TGCGCCAGCAGCTTGTCCCAGGGCTACGAGCAGTACTTC.